The 23 T cell receptor beta chains below were found in one sample sequenced in a study of spatial heterogeneity in lung cancer. The sample's time point: blood at routine non-recurrence follow-up after resection. One entry per CDR3 protein, called by TCRdb with MiXCR from the 5' RACE reads. This sample has fewer than 150,000 distinct CDR3 sequences, with less than 14% found just once. This material consisted of PBMCs, taken at follow-up. The receptors derive from a female donor with early-stage non-small cell lung cancer.

This clonotype was observed many times. The rearrangement uses TRBV5-4 and TRBJ1-1; tentative D call: TRBD1 (6 bases). The germline CDR1 and CDR2 sequences are SGHNT and YYREEE (reference sequence). With 4 bases removed from V and 1 base from J, the gap between germline ends came to 8 bases. This CDR3 is 13 amino acids long. The CDR3 loop reads CASSAGQNTEAFF. Written as DNA, the CDR3 is TGTGCCAGCAGCGCGGGACAGAACACTGAAGCTTTCTTT.

In its sample, this clonotype was seen many times. In nucleotides, the CDR3 is TGCAGTGCTAGTCCGGGTGTAAATCAGCCCCAGCATTTT. Translated: CSASPGVNQPQHF. This sequence joins TRBV20-1 and TRBJ1-5; D gene unclear. Germline lookup yields CDR1 DFQATT and CDR2 SNEGSKA (reference sequence). With 3 bases removed from V and 4 bases from J, the gap between germline ends came to 10 bases. This CDR3 is 13 amino acids long.

The chain joins TRBV29-1 to TRBJ2-3; TRBD1 or TRBD2 may be the D gene (5 bases each). CDR1 is SQVTM, CDR2 ANQGSEA, per germline. The CDR3 is 11 amino acids. Trimming pared 4 bases from V and 5 bases from J, leaving 7 bases between. DNA of the CDR3: TGCAGCGTTGGGGGGATAGATACGCAGTATTTT. Residues: CSVGGIDTQYF.

This clonotype was detected many times. The rearrangement joins TRBV5-1 to TRBJ2-6; D ambiguous. The length of the CDR3 is 16 residues. Deletions cut 6 bases from V and 0 bases from J, with 13 bases between. CDR1 is SGHRS and CDR2 is YFSETQ in the germline V gene. The chain's CDR3 is CASTGGFSSGANVLTF. CDR3 DNA sequence: TGCGCCAGCACAGGTGGTTTCTCCTCTGGGGCCAACGTCCTGACTTTC. The full variable domain, with the rest looked up from reference TRBV5-1 and TRBJ2-6, is KAGVTQTPRYLIKTRGQQVTLSCSPISGHRSVSWYQQTPGQGLQFLFEYFSETQRNKGNFPGRFSGRQFSNSRSEMNVSTLELGDSALYLCASTGGFSSGANVLTFGAGSRLTVL.

J is TRBJ1-1 and V is TRBV3-1; D call uncertain. Trimming removed 3 bases from V and 6 bases from J, with 11 bases in between. This CDR3 has 13 residues. In germline, CDR1 is LGHDT, CDR2 YNNKEL (reference sequence). CDR3 coding DNA: TGTGCCAGCAGCCATACTTTGGGCGCTGAAGCTTTCTTT. Protein product: CASSHTLGAEAFF. The variable domain in full, completed from reference TRBV3-1 and TRBJ1-1, reads DTAVSQTPKYLVTQMGNDKSIKCEQNLGHDTMYWYKQDSKKFLKIMFSYNNKELIINETVPNRFSPKSPDKAHLNLHINSLELGDSAVYFCASSHTLGAEAFFGQGTRLTVV.

This clonotype came up a few times. V gene TRBV28 combines with J gene TRBJ2-1; TRBD2 aligns across 9 bases. CDR1 and CDR2 (germline): MDHEN, SYDVKM. Unmatched junction bases numbered 3, after V lost 6 bases and J lost 0 bases. This CDR3 is built from 15 residues. CDR3 protein: CASRGSGSSYNEQFF. The CDR3, as DNA: TGTGCCAGCAGGGGTAGCGGGAGCTCCTACAATGAGCAGTTCTTC. Based on the CDR3 plus reference TRBV28 and TRBJ2-1, the full variable domain is DVKVTQSSRYLVKRTGEKVFLECVQDMDHENMFWYRQDPGLGLRLIYFSYDVKMKEKGDIPEGYSVSREKKERFSLILESASTNQTSMYLCASRGSGSSYNEQFFGPGTRLTVL.

This clonotype was detected many times. The chain's CDR3 is CASSLDLGQWYGYTF. The CDR3 DNA is TGTGCCAGCAGCCTGGATCTTGGACAGTGGTATGGCTACACCTTC. The gene calls are TRBV7-8 and TRBJ1-2; the D gene is possibly TRBD1 (6 bases). The V end lost 5 bases, the J end lost 5 bases, and 18 bases lay between the germline ends. From germline, CDR1 is SGHVS and CDR2 FQNEAQ. There are 15 residues in the CDR3.

This clonotype showed up just a few times. The rearrangement links TRBV20-1 to TRBJ2-1; 7 nucleotides line up with TRBD2. CDR3 length equals 12 residues. Germline assignment: CDR1 DFQATT and CDR2 SNEGSKA (reference sequence). V dropped 3 bases and J dropped 8; count of bases not matched to a gene: 4. The CDR3 sequence: CSARYSGDEQFF. In nucleotides, the CDR3 is TGCAGTGCTAGGTACAGCGGGGATGAGCAGTTCTTC.

This clonotype was seen a few times. The CDR3 DNA sequence: TGTGCCAGTACCGTGACAGGTTCTAACTATGGCTACACCTTC. Its protein is CASTVTGSNYGYTF. This chain connects TRBV19 to TRBJ1-2; a weak D match, TRBD1 (6 bases). Germline V gene data show CDR1 as LNHDA and CDR2 as SQIVND (reference sequence). Trimming removed 7 bases at V and 0 bases at J, with 12 bases between. This CDR3 is built from 14 residues.

The chain carries TRBV27 and TRBJ2-7, with D unresolved. The CDR3 spans 14 residues. V lost 4 bases and J lost 2, with 12 bases in between. Germline lookup yields CDR1 MNHEY and CDR2 SMNVEV (reference sequence). The CDR3 spells CASSSRHIAYEQYF. Here the CDR3 DNA reads TGTGCCAGCAGTTCAAGACACATCGCCTACGAGCAGTACTTC.

The chain is built from TRBV7-9 and TRBJ1-5; no clear D gene. With 1 base removed from V and 0 bases from J, the gap between germline ends came to 7 bases. The CDR3 consists of 15 residues. Germline lookup yields CDR1 SEHNR and CDR2 FQNEAQ (reference sequence). Here the CDR3 reads CASSLGLDSNQPQHF. In nucleotides, the CDR3 is TGTGCCAGCAGCTTAGGATTAGATAGCAATCAGCCCCAGCATTTT.

This clonotype came up many times. The CDR3 region is CASSVDHSGANVLTF. DNA for the CDR3: TGTGCCAGCAGCGTAGACCACTCTGGGGCCAACGTCCTGACTTTC. This chain connects TRBV9 to TRBJ2-6; D is ambiguous. The germline V gene encodes CDR1 SGDLS and CDR2 YYNGEE. The CDR3 loop spans 15 amino acids. V lost 0 bases and J lost 0, with 4 bases in between. The variable domain in full, completed from reference TRBV9 and TRBJ2-6, reads DSGVTQTPKHLITATGQRVTLRCSPRSGDLSVYWYQQSLDQGLQFLIQYYNGEERAKGNILERFSAQQFPDLHSELNLSSLELGDSALYFCASSVDHSGANVLTFGAGSRLTVL.

This clonotype was observed a handful of times. This rearrangement joins TRBV5-1 to TRBJ1-1; tentative D call: TRBD1 (6 bases). The germline V and J ends were trimmed by 0 bases and 1 base, with 10 bases remaining between them. This CDR3 has 15 residues. CDR1 and CDR2 (germline): SGHRS, YFSETQ. This CDR3 reads CASSLAYRENTEAFF. CDR3 nucleotide sequence: TGCGCCAGCAGCTTGGCTTACAGGGAGAACACTGAAGCTTTCTTT.

This clonotype was seen at least ten times. The gene calls are TRBV10-1 and TRBJ2-3; D is possibly TRBD2 (6 bases). Trimming pared 5 bases from V and 2 bases from J, leaving 14 bases between. Germline V lookup: CDR1 WNHNN, CDR2 SYGVQD (reference sequence). The CDR3 consists of 15 residues. The CDR3: CASSLGRRDTDTQYF. The CDR3 DNA follows: TGCGCCAGCAGTCTCGGGAGAAGGGACACAGATACGCAGTATTTT.

In its sample, this clonotype was seen a few times. Here the CDR3 reads CSAIGLAGSYNEQFF. CDR3 coding DNA: TGCAGTGCTATAGGACTAGCGGGCTCCTACAATGAGCAGTTCTTC. The genes are TRBV20-1 and TRBJ2-1, with TRBD2 identical over 11 bases. V was pared by 4 bases and J by 0 bases, with 2 bases of the junction left unmatched. Germline V gives CDR1 DFQATT, CDR2 SNEGSKA (reference sequence). The CDR3 has 15 residues.

The chain uses TRBV6-1 and TRBJ1-6, with unresolved D. The CDR3 length is 15 residues. V dropped 2 bases and J dropped 9 bases, with 14 bases sitting between them. CDR1 is MNHNS, CDR2 SASEGT, per germline. The CDR3 loop is CASSERTGGSSPLHF. The DNA for the CDR3 is TGTGCCAGCAGTGAAAGGACGGGAGGTAGTTCACCCCTCCACTTT.

The J gene is TRBJ1-3, the V gene TRBV11-3; D is uncertain. Trimming stripped 4 bases from V and 12 bases from J, with 16 bases between. This CDR3 is built from 13 residues. The germline gives CDR1 SGHNT, CDR2 YENEEA. This chain's CDR3 is CASSSPRKGIIYF. CDR3 in DNA: TGTGCCAGCAGCTCGCCACGGAAAGGCATCATATATTTT.

This clonotype was found a few times. V gene TRBV20-1 combines with J gene TRBJ2-7; D is possibly TRBD1 or TRBD2 (5 bases each). The CDR3 sequence is 10 residues long. CDR1 DFQATT and CDR2 SNEGSKA come from the germline V gene (reference sequence). Trimming shortened V by 6 bases and J by 8 bases, and 11 bases separated the two germline ends. CDR3 nucleotides: TGCAGTGCGAGGGGCCCGAAGCAGTACTTC. This translates into CSARGPKQYF.

This clonotype was recorded a few times. The chain joins TRBV12-5 to TRBJ1-5; tentative D call: TRBD1 (6 bases). Looked up from germline, CDR1 is LGHNT and CDR2 is FRNRAP. This CDR3 comprises 17 residues. V was clipped by 7 bases and J by 3 bases, with 22 bases between them. The CDR3 region has the DNA TGTGCTAGTGTTGCGGGAGGGGGACTCACCCTCAATCAGCCCCAGCATTTT. Its translation is CASVAGGGLTLNQPQHF. Using reference TRBV12-5 and TRBJ1-5 for the parts outside the CDR3, the full variable domain is DARVTQTPRHKVTEMGQEVTMRCQPILGHNTVFWYRQTMMQGLELLAYFRNRAPLDDSGMPKDRFSAEMPDATLATLKIQPSEPRDSAVYFCASVAGGGLTLNQPQHFGDGTRLSIL.

This clonotype was recorded at least ten times. The chain uses TRBV11-2 and TRBJ1-4; the D is unclear. CDR3 size: 18 residues. V gave up 5 bases and J gave up 6 bases, with 25 bases separating them. Germline-derived CDR1 and CDR2 are SGHAT and FQNNGV. CDR3 sequence: CASSPTGLGWTEDEKLFF. DNA of the CDR3: TGTGCCAGCAGCCCTACCGGTCTAGGCTGGACCGAGGATGAAAAACTGTTTTTT.

This chain links TRBV13 with TRBJ2-3, with 14 bases aligning to TRBD2. CDR1 PRHDT and CDR2 FYEKMQ come from the germline V gene (reference sequence). The CDR3 loop spans 17 amino acids. Unmatched junction bases numbered 5, after V lost 6 bases and J lost 0 bases. The CDR3 DNA follows: TGTGCCAGCAGTTCGACTAGCGGGAGGGGGAGCACAGATACGCAGTATTTT. Translating gives CASSSTSGRGSTDTQYF. Supplemented by reference TRBV13 and TRBJ2-3, the full variable domain reads AAGVIQSPRHLIKEKRETATLKCYPIPRHDTVYWYQQGPGQDPQFLISFYEKMQSDKGSIPDRFSAQQFSDYHSELNMSSLELGDSALYFCASSSTSGRGSTDTQYFGPGTRLTVL.

This clonotype was seen a few times. The rearrangement links TRBV28 to TRBJ2-7; no reliable D call. The CDR3 runs 13 residues. The germline V gene has CDR1 MDHEN and CDR2 SYDVKM. Trimming took off 2 bases at V and 5 bases at J, with 10 bases between the two ends. The CDR3 nucleotides are TGTGCCAGCAGTTTACCTGGACGCCACGAGCAGTACGTC. Its translation: CASSLPGRHEQYV.

This clonotype has ten or more counts. The chain employs TRBV29-1 and TRBJ2-3; 11 bases agree with TRBD2. Germline V gene data show CDR1 as SQVTM and CDR2 as ANQGSEA. The CDR3 loop spans 15 amino acids. V shed 5 bases and J 5 bases; nucleotides not matched to a gene: 9. CDR3 coding DNA: TGCAGCGTTTGGATGCGACTAGCGGGACGAGATACGCAGTATTTT. Translating gives CSVWMRLAGRDTQYF.